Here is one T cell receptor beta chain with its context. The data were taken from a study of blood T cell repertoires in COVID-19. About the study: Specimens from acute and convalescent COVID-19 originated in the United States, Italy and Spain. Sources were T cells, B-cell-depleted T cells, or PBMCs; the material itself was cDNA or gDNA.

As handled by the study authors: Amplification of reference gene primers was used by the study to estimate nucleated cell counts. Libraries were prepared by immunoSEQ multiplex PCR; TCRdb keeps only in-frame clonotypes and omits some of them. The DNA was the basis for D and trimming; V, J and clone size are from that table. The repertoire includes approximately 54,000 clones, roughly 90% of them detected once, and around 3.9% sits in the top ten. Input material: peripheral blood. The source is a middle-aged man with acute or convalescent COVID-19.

This chain's CDR3 is CASSIVQQGLAGGKDPYEQYF. Here the CDR3 DNA reads TGTGCCAGTAGTATAGTCCAACAGGGACTAGCGGGAGGCAAGGACCCCTACGAGCAGTACTTC. This chain uses TRBV19 with TRBJ2-7, with 15 positions matching TRBD2. The CDR3 runs 21 residues. Trimming removed 1 base from V and 2 bases from J; junction bases left unmatched: 15. CDR1 is LNHDA, CDR2 SQIVND, per germline (reference sequence).